This TCR beta chain stems from a study of blood T cell repertoires in COVID-19 (dated by TCRdb to 2018 to 2020). With respect to the entire study: Collaborator samples came from the United States, Italy and Spain and covered acute and convalescent phases of COVID-19. The repertoires were released in a freely available public database meant as a resource for research on the immune response to SARS-CoV-2. The samples were drawn from two sources: the first 160 participants of the ongoing ImmuneRACE study, and 1,254 subjects contributed by 6 global collaborators. Where available, HLA class I and class II types were obtained from metadata supplied by the sample provider rather than from assay-based typing. The prospective study material was composed of cDNA or gDNA derived from T cells, B-cell-depleted T cells, or PBMCs. Deeply sampled blood TCRbeta repertoires from subjects exposed to, actively infected with, or recovered from COVID-19 were included in the dataset. A de-identified subject ID, COVID-19 status, age in years and sex were almost always included in the sample metadata. Study-wide conclusions, independent of this receptor: The amount of clinical and demographic metadata varied by source and participant and was provided uncurated.

From its cysteine to its phenylalanine, the CDR3 spans 15 amino acids. Just the 45-base CDR3 DNA is kept, in frame starting at base 1. CDR1 LNHNV and CDR2 YYDKDF were looked up in the germline V gene (reference sequence). Trimming accounts for 6 bases at V and 4 bases at J, while the number of junction bases matched to no gene is 6. Another Seattle source contributed samples from volunteer blood donors who had recovered from COVID-19. The collaborating institutions used their own protocols to collect whole blood in K2EDTA tubes. Collaborator samples were shipped for TCRbeta analysis as frozen whole blood, isolated PBMCs, or DNA extracted from either sample type. Concerning this clone: Its specific antigen is unknown. One base away there is no much larger clone; base qualities are not given.

The immunoSEQ Assay, a bias-controlled multiplex PCR, was used to amplify TCRbeta CDR3 regions from genomic DNA. The source study handled its data this way. Nucleated cell counts per sample were estimated from amplification of reference gene primers within the assay. To quantify the absolute abundance of each unique TCRbeta CDR3 rearrangement, sequence reads were collapsed and filtered. Productive Simpson clonality was computed per sample as the square root of Simpson's diversity index over productive rearrangements. TCRdb took over this immuneACCESS table, retaining in-frame rearrangements with V and J assigned. Such tables are incomplete; in checked studies, under half of the missing clones stem from an unresolved V gene, and the remainder is unexplained. V and J calls and clone size are as listed in that table; D and trimming were resolved from the DNA. The sample table holds fewer than 200,000 clones, of which around nine tenths were seen once. The top ten clones comprise 0.88% of the sample.

The chain uses TRBV15 and TRBJ2-1; 10 junctional bases match TRBD2. Sequences were obtained from peripheral blood. The origin of this receptor is a woman under 30 who had recovered from COVID-19. The nucleotides are TGTGCCACCAGTCCGCTAGCGGGGGCATACAATGAGCAGTTCTTC. This encodes CATSPLAGAYNEQFF.